This TCR beta chain appears in the sequencing data of a study of blood T cell repertoires in COVID-19. Enrollees, roughly 18 to 95 years old, lived in some 24 US areas. Recovered Cohort 3 donors showed two negative PCRs, clearance, or symptom resolution. Germline CDR1 GTSNPN, CDR2 SVGIG (reference sequence). The CDR3 has 12 residues. Profiled with immunoSEQ multiplex PCR; TCRdb holds only in-frame clones, not every one. This table has some 250,000 clones, around four fifths appearing once. Sequenced sample: PBMCs or T cells enriched from blood (not recorded which). The chain recombines TRBV30 with TRBJ1-1; D remains ambiguous. This sequence was found in a man aged 35 to 55 who had recovered from COVID-19. The CDR3 DNA reads as TGTCTCACCGGGAGGCTGAACACTGAAGCTTTCTTT. It is translated as CLTGRLNTEAFF.